This T cell receptor beta chain came from a study of patients and donors after allogeneic stem cell transplantation. One entry per CDR3 protein, called by TCRdb with MiXCR from the RT-PCR reads. The sample consists of approximately 140,000 distinct CDR3 sequences, about 36% of them appearing once. The CDR3 is made up of 15 amino acids. J was trimmed by 7 bases and V by 7 bases; bases with no gene match: 15. The chain employs TRBV12-3 or TRBV12-4 and TRBJ1-2; 7 bases align to TRBD1. The sequenced sample was blood, either unsorted or a sorted T cell fraction (not recorded which). The sequence was collected from a human donor who was either an allogeneic HSCT recipient or a stem cell or donor lymphocyte infusion donor (not recorded which). It is not recorded whose cells these are; they may come from a transplant donor. CDR3 amino acids: CASTLTATGMGGYTF. The DNA for the CDR3 is TGTGCCAGCACCCTAACGGCGACAGGGATGGGTGGCTACACCTTC.